This T cell receptor (beta chain) was sequenced for a study of cytomegalovirus exposure and HLA in healthy donors. Overall study: For the 300 to 450 genotyped donors, approximately 83% fell within the Caucasian-associated ancestry cluster.

General observations from the study: In a later analysis, DRB1 alleles had the most associated TCRs; HLA-C alleles the fewest.

The CDR3 consists of 14 residues. The V end lost 0 bases, the J end lost 2 bases, and 9 bases lay between the germline ends. Germline CDR1 and CDR2: SGDLS and YYNGEE. This PCR relied on a set of 60 Vbeta primers and 13 Jbeta primers. Libraries were prepared by immunoSEQ multiplex PCR; TCRdb keeps only in-frame clonotypes and omits some of them. The sample gives about 170,000 clones, approximately 76% of which show up once; 5% to 6.5% is in the top ten. Comment on this clone: Its antigen is currently unknown.

Healthy people donating bone marrow made up the donors. Sample: PBMCs. This TCR was recovered from a woman under 30 in good health and CMV-seropositive. V usage is TRBV9 and J usage is TRBJ2-7, with D tentatively TRBD2 (6 bases). In DNA form, the CDR3 reads TGTGCCAGCAGCGTAGACGGGGGACCCTACGAGCAGTACTTC. Amino acids: CASSVDGGPYEQYF.